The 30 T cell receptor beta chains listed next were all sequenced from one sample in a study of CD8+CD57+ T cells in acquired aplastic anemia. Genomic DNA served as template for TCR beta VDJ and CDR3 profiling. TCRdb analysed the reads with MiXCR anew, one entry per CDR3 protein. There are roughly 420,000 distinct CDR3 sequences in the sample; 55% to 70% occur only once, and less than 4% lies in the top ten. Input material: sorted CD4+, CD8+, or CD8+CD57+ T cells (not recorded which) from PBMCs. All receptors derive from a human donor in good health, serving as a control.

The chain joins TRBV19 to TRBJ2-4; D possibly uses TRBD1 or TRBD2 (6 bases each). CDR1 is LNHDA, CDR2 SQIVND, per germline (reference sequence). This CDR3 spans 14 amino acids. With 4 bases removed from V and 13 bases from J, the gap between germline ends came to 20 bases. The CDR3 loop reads CASSKQGLPYQQYF. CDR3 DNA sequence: TGTGCCAGTAGTAAACAGGGACTGCCCTACCAGCAGTACTTC.

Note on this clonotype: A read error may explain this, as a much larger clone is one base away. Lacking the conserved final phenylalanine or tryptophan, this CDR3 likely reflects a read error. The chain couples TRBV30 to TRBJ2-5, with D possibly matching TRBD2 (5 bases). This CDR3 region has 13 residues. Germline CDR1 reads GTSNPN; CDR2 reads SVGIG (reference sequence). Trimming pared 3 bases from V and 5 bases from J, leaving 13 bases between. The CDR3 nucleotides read TGTGCCTGGAGGAGCGGCCCCGGGGAGACCCAGTACCTC. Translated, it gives CAWRSGPGETQYL.

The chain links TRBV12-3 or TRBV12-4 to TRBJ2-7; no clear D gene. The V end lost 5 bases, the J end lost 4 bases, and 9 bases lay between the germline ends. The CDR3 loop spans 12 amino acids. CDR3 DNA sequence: TGTGCCAGCAGTCAGGTCAGTTACGAGCAGTACTTC. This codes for CASSQVSYEQYF.

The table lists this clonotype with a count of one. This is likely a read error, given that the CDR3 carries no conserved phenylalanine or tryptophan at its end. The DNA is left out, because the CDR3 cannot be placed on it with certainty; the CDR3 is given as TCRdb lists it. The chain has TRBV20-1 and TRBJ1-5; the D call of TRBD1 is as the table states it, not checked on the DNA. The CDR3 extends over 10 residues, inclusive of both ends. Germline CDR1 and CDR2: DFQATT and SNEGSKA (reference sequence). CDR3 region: CSARDRQGPV.

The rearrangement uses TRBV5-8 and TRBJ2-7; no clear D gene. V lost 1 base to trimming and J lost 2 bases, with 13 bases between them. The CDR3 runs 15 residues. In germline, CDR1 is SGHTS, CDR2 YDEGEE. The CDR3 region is CASSLIRTETYEQYF. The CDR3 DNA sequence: TGTGCCAGCAGCTTGATTAGAACAGAGACCTACGAGCAGTACTTC.

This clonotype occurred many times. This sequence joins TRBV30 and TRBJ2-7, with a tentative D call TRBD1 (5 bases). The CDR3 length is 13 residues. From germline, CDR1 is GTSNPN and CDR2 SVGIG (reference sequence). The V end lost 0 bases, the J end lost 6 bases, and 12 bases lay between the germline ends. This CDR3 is CAWSVPAGSEQYF. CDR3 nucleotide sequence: TGTGCCTGGAGTGTACCGGCAGGGTCCGAGCAGTACTTC. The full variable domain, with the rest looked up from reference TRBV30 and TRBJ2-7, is SQTIHQWPATLVQPVGSPLSLECTVEGTSNPNLYWYRQAAGRGLQLLFYSVGIGQISSEVPQNLSASRPQDRQFILSSKKLLLSDSGFYLCAWSVPAGSEQYFGPGTRLTVT.

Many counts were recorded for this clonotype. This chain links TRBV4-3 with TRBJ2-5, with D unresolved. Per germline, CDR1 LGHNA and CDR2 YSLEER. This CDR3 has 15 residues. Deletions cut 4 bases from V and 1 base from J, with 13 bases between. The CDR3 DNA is TGCGCCAGCAGCCCGACTTTGTGGTCCCAAGAGACCCAGTACTTC. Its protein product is CASSPTLWSQETQYF.

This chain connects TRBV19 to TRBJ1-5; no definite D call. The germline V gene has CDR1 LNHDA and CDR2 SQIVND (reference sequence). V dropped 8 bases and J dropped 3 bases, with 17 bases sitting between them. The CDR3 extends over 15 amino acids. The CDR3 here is CASSGSAGFNQPQHF. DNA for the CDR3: TGTGCCAGTTCGGGTTCGGCGGGATTCAATCAGCCCCAGCATTTT.

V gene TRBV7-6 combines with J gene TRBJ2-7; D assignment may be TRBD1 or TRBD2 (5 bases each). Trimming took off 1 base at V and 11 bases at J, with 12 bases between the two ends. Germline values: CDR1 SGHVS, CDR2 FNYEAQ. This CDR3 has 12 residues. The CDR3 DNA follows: TGTGCCAGCAGCTTAGAAGTGGGGGAGAAGTACTTC. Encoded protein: CASSLEVGEKYF.

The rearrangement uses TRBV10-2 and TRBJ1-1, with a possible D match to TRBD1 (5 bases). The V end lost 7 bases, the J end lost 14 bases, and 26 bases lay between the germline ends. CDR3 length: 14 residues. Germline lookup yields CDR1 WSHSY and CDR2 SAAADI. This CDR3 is CASILSGQNSAVFF. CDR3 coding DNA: TGCGCCAGCATTCTCTCAGGGCAGAATTCAGCAGTCTTCTTT.

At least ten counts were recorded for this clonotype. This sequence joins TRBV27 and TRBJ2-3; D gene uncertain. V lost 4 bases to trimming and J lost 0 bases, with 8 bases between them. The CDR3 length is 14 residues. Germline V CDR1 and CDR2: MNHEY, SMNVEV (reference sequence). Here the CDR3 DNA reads TGTGCCAGCAGTTCTTCAGTCAGCACAGATACGCAGTATTTT. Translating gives CASSSSVSTDTQYF.

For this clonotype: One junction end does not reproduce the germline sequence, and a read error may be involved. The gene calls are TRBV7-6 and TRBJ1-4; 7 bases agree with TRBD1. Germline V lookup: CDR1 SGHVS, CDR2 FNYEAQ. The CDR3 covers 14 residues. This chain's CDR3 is CASSLRGGDSHNSF. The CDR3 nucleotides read TGTGCCAGCAGCTTAAGGGGGGGGGACAGCCATAATTCATTT. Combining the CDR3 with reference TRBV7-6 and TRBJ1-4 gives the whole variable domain GAGVSQSPRYKVTKRGQDVALRCDPISGHVSLYWYRQALGQGPEFLTYFNYEAQQDKSGLPNDRFSAERPEGSISTLTIQRTEQRDSAMYRCASSLRGGDSHNSFGSGTQLSVL.

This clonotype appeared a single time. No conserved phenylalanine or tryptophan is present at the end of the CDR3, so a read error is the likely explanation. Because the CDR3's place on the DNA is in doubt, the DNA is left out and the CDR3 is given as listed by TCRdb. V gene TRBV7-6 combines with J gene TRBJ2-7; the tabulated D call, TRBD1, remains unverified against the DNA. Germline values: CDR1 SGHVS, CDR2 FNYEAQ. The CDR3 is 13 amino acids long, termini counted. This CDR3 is CASSLALAGEQTL.

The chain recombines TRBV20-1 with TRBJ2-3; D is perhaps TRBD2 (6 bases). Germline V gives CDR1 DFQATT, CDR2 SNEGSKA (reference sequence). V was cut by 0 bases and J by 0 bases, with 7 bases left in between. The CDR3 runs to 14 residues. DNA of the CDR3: TGCAGTGCTAGAGATAGCGGAAGCACAGATACGCAGTATTTT. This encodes CSARDSGSTDTQYF.

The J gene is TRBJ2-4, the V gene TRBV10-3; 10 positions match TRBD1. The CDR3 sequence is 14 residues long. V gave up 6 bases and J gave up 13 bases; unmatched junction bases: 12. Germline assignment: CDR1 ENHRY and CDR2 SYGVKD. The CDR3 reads CAISGGTGDWLQYF. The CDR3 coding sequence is TGTGCCATCAGCGGAGGGACAGGGGATTGGCTGCAGTACTTC.

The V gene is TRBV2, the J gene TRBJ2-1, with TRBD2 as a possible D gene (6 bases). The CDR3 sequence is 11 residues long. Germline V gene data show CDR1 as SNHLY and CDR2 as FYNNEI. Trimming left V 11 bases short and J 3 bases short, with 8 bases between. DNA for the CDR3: TGTGCCGGGGGGAGCTACAATGAGCAGTTCTTC. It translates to CAGGSYNEQFF. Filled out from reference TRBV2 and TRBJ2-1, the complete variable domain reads EPEVTQTPSHQVTQMGQEVILRCVPISNHLYFYWYRQILGQKVEFLVSFYNNEISEKSEIFDDQFSVERPDGSNFTLKIRSTKLEDSAMYFCAGGSYNEQFFGPGTRLTVL.

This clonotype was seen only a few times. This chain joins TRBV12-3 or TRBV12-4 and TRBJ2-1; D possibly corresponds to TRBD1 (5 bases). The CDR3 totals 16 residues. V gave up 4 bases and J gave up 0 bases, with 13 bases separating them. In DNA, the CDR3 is TGTGCCAGCAGTTCCCTCCTTGGACACTCCTACAATGAGCAGTTCTTC. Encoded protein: CASSSLLGHSYNEQFF.

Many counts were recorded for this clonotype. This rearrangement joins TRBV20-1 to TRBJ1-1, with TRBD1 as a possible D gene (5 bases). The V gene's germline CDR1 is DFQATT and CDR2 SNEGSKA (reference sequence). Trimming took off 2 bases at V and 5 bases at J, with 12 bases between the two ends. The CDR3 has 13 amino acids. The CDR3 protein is CSARSGTLTEAFF. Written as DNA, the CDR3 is TGCAGTGCTAGAAGCGGGACTTTGACTGAAGCTTTCTTT.

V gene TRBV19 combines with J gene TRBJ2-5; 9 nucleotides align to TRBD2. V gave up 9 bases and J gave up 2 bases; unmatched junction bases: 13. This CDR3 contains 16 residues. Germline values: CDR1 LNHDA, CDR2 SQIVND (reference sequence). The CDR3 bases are TGTGCCAGCAGCCCGCAAGGGGCGGGGGGGCAAGAGACCCAGTACTTC. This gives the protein CASSPQGAGGQETQYF. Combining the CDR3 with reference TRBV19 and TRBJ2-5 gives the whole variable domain DGGITQSPKYLFRKEGQNVTLSCEQNLNHDAMYWYRQDPGQGLRLIYYSQIVNDFQKGDIAEGYSVSREKKESFPLTVTSAQKNPTAFYLCASSPQGAGGQETQYFGPGTRLLVL.

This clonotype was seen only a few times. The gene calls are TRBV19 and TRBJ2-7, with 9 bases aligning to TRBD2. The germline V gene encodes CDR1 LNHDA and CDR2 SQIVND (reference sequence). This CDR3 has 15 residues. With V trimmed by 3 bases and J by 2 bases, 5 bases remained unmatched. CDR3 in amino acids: CASSMSQRGAYEQYF. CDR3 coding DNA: TGTGCCAGTAGTATGTCCCAGCGGGGGGCCTACGAGCAGTACTTC.

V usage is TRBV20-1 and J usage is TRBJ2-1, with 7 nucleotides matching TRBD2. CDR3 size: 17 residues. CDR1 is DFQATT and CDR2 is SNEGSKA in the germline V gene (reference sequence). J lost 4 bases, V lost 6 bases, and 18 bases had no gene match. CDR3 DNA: TGCAGTGCCACCCCGGGGGGAAATTCACTCCTTTACAATGAGCAGTTCTTC. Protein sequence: CSATPGGNSLLYNEQFF.

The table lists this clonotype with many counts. The CDR3 protein is CASTRGRGAFF. The CDR3 DNA reads TGTGCCAGTACGAGGGGGCGAGGGGCTTTCTTT. The chain has TRBV19 and TRBJ1-1; TRBD1 matches at 7 bases. V shed 7 bases and J 11 bases; nucleotides not matched to a gene: 7. The germline gives CDR1 LNHDA, CDR2 SQIVND (reference sequence). This CDR3 contains 11 residues.

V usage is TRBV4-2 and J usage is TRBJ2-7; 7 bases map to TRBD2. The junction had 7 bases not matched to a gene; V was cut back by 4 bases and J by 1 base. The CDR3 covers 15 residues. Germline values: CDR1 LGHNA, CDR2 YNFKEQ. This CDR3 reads CASSPGSGDSYEQYF. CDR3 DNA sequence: TGTGCCAGCAGCCCCGGGAGCGGGGATTCCTACGAGCAGTACTTC.

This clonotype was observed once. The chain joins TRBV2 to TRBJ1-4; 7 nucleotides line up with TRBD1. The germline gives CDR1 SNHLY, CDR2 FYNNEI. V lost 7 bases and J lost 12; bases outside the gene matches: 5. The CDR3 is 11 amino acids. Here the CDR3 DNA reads TGTGCCAGCAAACAGGGGATAGAACTGTTTTTT. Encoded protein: CASKQGIELFF.

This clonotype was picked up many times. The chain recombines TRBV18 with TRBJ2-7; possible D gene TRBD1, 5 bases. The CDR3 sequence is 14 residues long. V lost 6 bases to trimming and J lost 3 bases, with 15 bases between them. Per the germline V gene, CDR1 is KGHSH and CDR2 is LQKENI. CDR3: CASSPTGSNYEQYF. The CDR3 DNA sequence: TGTGCCAGCTCCCCCACAGGATCGAACTACGAGCAGTACTTC.

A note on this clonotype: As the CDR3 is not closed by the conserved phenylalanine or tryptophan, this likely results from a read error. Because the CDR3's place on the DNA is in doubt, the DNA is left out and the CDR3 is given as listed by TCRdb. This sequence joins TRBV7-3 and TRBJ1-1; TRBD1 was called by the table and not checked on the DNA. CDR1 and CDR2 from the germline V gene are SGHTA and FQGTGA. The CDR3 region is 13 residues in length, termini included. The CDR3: CASSLGTGYAGVL.

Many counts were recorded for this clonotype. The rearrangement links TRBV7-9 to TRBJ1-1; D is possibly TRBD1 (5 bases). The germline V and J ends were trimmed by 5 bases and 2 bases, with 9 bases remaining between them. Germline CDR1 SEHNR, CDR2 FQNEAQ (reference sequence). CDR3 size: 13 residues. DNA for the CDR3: TGTGCCAGCAGCGGCAGGGTAAACACTGAAGCTTTCTTT. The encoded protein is CASSGRVNTEAFF.

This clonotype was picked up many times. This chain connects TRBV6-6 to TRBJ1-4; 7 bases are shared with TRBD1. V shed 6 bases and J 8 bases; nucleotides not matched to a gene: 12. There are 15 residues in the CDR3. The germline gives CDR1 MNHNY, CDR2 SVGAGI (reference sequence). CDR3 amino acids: CASSFRGMGPEKLFF. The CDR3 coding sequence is TGTGCCAGCAGCTTCAGGGGGATGGGGCCCGAAAAACTGTTTTTT.

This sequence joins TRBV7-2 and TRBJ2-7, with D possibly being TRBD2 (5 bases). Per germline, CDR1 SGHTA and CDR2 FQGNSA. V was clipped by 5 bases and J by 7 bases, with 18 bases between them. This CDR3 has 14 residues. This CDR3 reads CASSQRGRTGEQYF. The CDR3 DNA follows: TGTGCCAGCAGCCAACGGGGTCGCACCGGGGAGCAGTACTTC.

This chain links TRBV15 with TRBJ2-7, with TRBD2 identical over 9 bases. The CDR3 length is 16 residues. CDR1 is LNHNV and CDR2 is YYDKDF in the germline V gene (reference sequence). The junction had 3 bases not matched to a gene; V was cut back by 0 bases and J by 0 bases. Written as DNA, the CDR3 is TGTGCCACCAGCAGAGAAGCGGGAGGCTCCTCCTACGAGCAGTACTTC. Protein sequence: CATSREAGGSSYEQYF.